Given below is one TCR beta chain in context. What it binds is not known. This sample is part of a study of early T cells in non-severe SARS-CoV-2 infection. V lost 5 bases to trimming and J lost 6 bases; unmatched junction nucleotides: 18. CDR1 and CDR2 from the germline V gene are SEHNR and FQNEAQ (reference sequence). This CDR3 region has 19 residues. Study observations and caveats: Matching against VDJdb likely underestimated virus-specific expansions, favoring anti-spike CD8.

TCRdb passed the 5' RACE reads through MiXCR, listing each CDR3 protein once. The sample lists around 98,000 distinct CDR3 sequences, about 11% seen once, with around 5.4% in the top ten. Sequenced material: whole blood. The chain is built from TRBV7-9 and TRBJ2-3; 12 bases are shared with TRBD2. The sequence was collected from an adult who was a healthcare worker with PCR-confirmed SARS-CoV-2 infection or an uninfected control (not recorded which). CDR3 sequence: CASSVRKLGLAGNDDTQYF. The CDR3, as DNA: TGTGCCAGCAGCGTACGGAAATTAGGACTAGCGGGAAACGACGATACGCAGTATTTT.